The present entry profiles one T cell receptor (beta chain) with its context. Its antigen remains unknown. Profiling relied on immunoSEQ multiplex PCR, and the TCRdb table lists in-frame clones only, not all of them. The sample has some 46,000 clones, approximately 69% seen once. This sample stems from a study of cytotoxic CD8 clonotypes in ibrutinib-treated CLL. Study-level background: Responses: approximately 25 partial, 2 complete; after median roughly 63 months, 14 stayed remitted, approximately twelve progressed.

TCR beta libraries used around 2.2 micrograms of DNA from cryopreserved PBMCs. Points from the study as a whole: Clonality was higher at ibrutinib response and returned toward baseline at progression. Starting clonality was above that of age-matched healthy donors and tracked circulating CD8+ T-cell counts.

V was cut by 11 bases and J by 0 bases, with 29 bases left in between. Germline assignment: CDR1 ENHRY and CDR2 SYGVKD. This CDR3 has 19 residues. This chain uses TRBV10-3 with TRBJ1-3; possible D gene TRBD1, 6 bases. This clonotype was sampled from a human donor with chronic lymphocytic leukemia. This specimen consisted of PBMCs, obtained after 12 months of ibrutinib treatment. CDR3 sequence reads: CAPSVCLLTGSSSGNTIYF. CDR3 in DNA: TGTGCCCCCAGTGTTTGTCTCCTAACAGGGTCTAGCTCTGGAAACACCATATATTTT.